One and the same sample provided the 30 T cell receptor beta chains below, sequenced in a study of CD8+CD57+ T cells in acquired aplastic anemia. Template material for TCR beta VDJ and CDR3 profiling consisted of genomic DNA. TCRdb called the reads again in MiXCR, with one record for every CDR3 protein. The sample has around 180,000 distinct CDR3 sequences; about 64% are singletons. The sample was sorted CD4+, CD8+, or CD8+CD57+ T cells (not recorded which) from PBMCs. These receptors were collected from a human donor in good health.

The V gene is TRBV29-1, the J gene TRBJ2-3; 12 bases line up with TRBD2. This CDR3 is 14 amino acids long. Germline CDR1 reads SQVTM; CDR2 reads ANQGSEA. J was trimmed by 1 base and V by 6 bases; bases with no gene match: 2. CDR3 DNA: TGCAGCGTCCGACTAGCGGGGGGCACAGATACGCAGTATTTT. The encoded protein is CSVRLAGGTDTQYF.

CDR3 in DNA: TGTGCCACCAGTGACGCGGGACAGGGGGGAGCAGATACGCAGTATTTT. Residues: CATSDAGQGGADTQYF. The rearrangement uses TRBV24-1 and TRBJ2-3; 11 bases agree with TRBD1. The V segment lost 4 bases and the J segment 4 bases; nucleotides outside the gene matches: 6. CDR3 length: 16 amino acids. CDR1 and CDR2 from the germline V gene are KGHDR and SFDVKD.

The rearrangement uses TRBV7-2 and TRBJ1-2; no clear D gene. V lost 5 bases, J lost 11 bases, and 18 bases lay in between. The length of the CDR3 is 13 residues. Per germline, CDR1 SGHTA and CDR2 FQGNSA. Here the CDR3 reads CASSNPGLAVYTF. The DNA of the CDR3 is TGTGCCAGCAGCAACCCCGGACTAGCGGTTTACACCTTC.

The sample holds a few counts of this clonotype. The chain employs TRBV7-9 and TRBJ1-1; D is possibly TRBD1 (5 bases). Trimming pared 5 bases from V and 9 bases from J, leaving 13 bases between. The CDR3 contains 12 residues. CDR1 is SEHNR, CDR2 FQNEAQ, per germline (reference sequence). The CDR3 region is CASSVLQEQAFF. The CDR3 DNA reads as TGTGCCAGCAGCGTGCTACAGGAGCAAGCTTTCTTT. The full variable domain, completed using reference TRBV7-9 and TRBJ1-1, is DTGVSQNPRHKITKRGQNVTFRCDPISEHNRLYWYRQTLGQGPEFLTYFQNEAQLEKSRLLSDRFSAERPKGSFSTLEIQRTEQGDSAMYLCASSVLQEQAFFGQGTRLTVV.

This chain connects TRBV19 to TRBJ2-7; 10 bases align to TRBD1. The germline CDR1 and CDR2 sequences are LNHDA and SQIVND (reference sequence). The trim removed 1 base at V and 3 bases at J, leaving 6 bases unmatched. There are 16 residues in the CDR3. The CDR3 DNA is TGTGCCAGTAGTATAGTATCCGGACAGGGGGTCTACGAGCAGTACTTC. As protein: CASSIVSGQGVYEQYF.

V gene TRBV20-1 combines with J gene TRBJ2-1; 10 bases fit TRBD1. Trimming took 7 bases from V and 9 from J; bases not matched to a gene: 15. The length of the CDR3 is 15 residues. Germline values: CDR1 DFQATT, CDR2 SNEGSKA (reference sequence). The CDR3 sequence is CSGEGAMTGGSEQFF. Here the CDR3 DNA reads TGCAGTGGAGAGGGAGCGATGACAGGGGGCAGTGAGCAGTTCTTC.

In its sample, this clonotype was seen many times. The V call is TRBV5-5, the J call TRBJ2-7; possibly TRBD2 for D (6 bases). The V end was cut by 4 bases, the J end by 6 bases, with 11 bases between. Germline CDR1 and CDR2: SGHKS and YYEKEE (reference sequence). The CDR3 has 12 amino acids. The CDR3 region has the DNA TGTGCCAGCAGCCCGGGGGATCGCGAGCAGTACTTC. Amino acids: CASSPGDREQYF.

This clonotype was seen at least ten times. This sequence joins TRBV5-1 and TRBJ2-2, with a possible D match to TRBD1 (6 bases). Per the germline V gene, CDR1 is SGHRS and CDR2 is YFSETQ. The CDR3 covers 14 residues. V lost 5 bases to trimming and J lost 6 bases, with 14 bases between them. The CDR3 bases are TGCGCCAGCAGAACGACACAGGGACCCGGGGAGCTGTTTTTT. It specifies CASRTTQGPGELFF.

The chain joins TRBV2 to TRBJ2-5, with 11 bases lining up with TRBD2. Germline loops: CDR1 SNHLY, CDR2 FYNNEI. The V and J ends lost 6 bases and 2 bases, in that order; junction bases with no gene match: 5. This CDR3 contains 15 residues. The CDR3: CASRDLAGGQETQYF. The CDR3 DNA reads as TGTGCCAGCAGGGACCTAGCGGGGGGTCAAGAGACCCAGTACTTC.

V and J are TRBV10-3 and TRBJ2-5; D may be TRBD2 (7 bases). Germline-derived CDR1 and CDR2 are ENHRY and SYGVKD. V lost 10 bases to trimming and J lost 7 bases, with 22 bases between them. This CDR3 contains 14 residues. The DNA of the CDR3 is TGTGCCACCGGGGGGCCTCTCCCAAGCGGGACCCAGTACTTC. Its translation: CATGGPLPSGTQYF.

The chain combines TRBV9 with TRBJ1-2; the D is unclear. Germline-derived CDR1 and CDR2 are SGDLS and YYNGEE. The V end lost 0 bases, the J end lost 7 bases, and 7 bases lay between the germline ends. CDR3 length: 12 amino acids. Written as DNA, the CDR3 is TGTGCCAGCAGCGTAGAGCTGGGTGGCTACACCTTC. Protein sequence: CASSVELGGYTF.

This sequence joins TRBV25-1 and TRBJ2-7; D remains unclear. The CDR3 runs 16 residues. V lost 4 bases to trimming and J lost 0 bases, with 16 bases between them. Germline V gene lookup returns CDR1 MGHDK and CDR2 SYGVNS. The CDR3 loop reads CASSARDRRRSYEQYF. For the CDR3, the DNA is TGTGCCAGCAGTGCTAGAGATAGGCGTCGCTCCTACGAGCAGTACTTC.

The chain links TRBV6-1 to TRBJ1-3; 8 nucleotides align to TRBD1. The germline CDR1 and CDR2 sequences are MNHNS and SASEGT. The CDR3 loop spans 15 amino acids. Trimming cost V 3 bases and J 7 bases; bases outside gene matches: 8. The CDR3 DNA is TGTGCCAGCAGTGACCCGGACAGGGATGCGAACACCATATATTTT. Amino acid sequence: CASSDPDRDANTIYF.

The sample holds one count of this clonotype. The CDR3, as DNA: TGCAGTGCTGAGGACAGGGGTGGGTACGAGCAGTACTTC. Its translation: CSAEDRGGYEQYF. The chain links TRBV20-1 to TRBJ2-7; TRBD1 aligns across 9 bases. The V and J ends lost 5 bases and 4 bases, in that order; junction bases with no gene match: 6. CDR3 length: 13 amino acids. Germline assignment: CDR1 DFQATT and CDR2 SNEGSKA (reference sequence).

Many counts were recorded for this clonotype. The junction shows a germline mismatch at one end, possibly a read error. The chain links TRBV7-9 to TRBJ2-6, with D possibly being TRBD2 (6 bases). CDR3 length equals 18 residues. Germline CDR1 and CDR2: SEHNR and FQNEAQ (reference sequence). Here the CDR3 reads CASSQKPPGDSGANVLTF. The CDR3 DNA reads as TGCGCCAGCAGCCAAAAACCACCGGGGGACTCTGGGGCCAACGTCCTGACTTTC.

This clonotype was picked up many times. The chain carries TRBV7-8 and TRBJ2-1; a weak D match, TRBD2 (5 bases). The CDR3 totals 16 residues. CDR1 SGHVS and CDR2 FQNEAQ come from the germline V gene. V lost 1 base and J 2 bases, leaving 12 bases between the germline ends. DNA of the CDR3: TGTGCCAGCAGCTTAGTTGTGGGAGACCCCTACAATGAGCAGTTCTTC. Encoded protein: CASSLVVGDPYNEQFF.

This clonotype was detected many times. This chain uses TRBV5-1 with TRBJ2-7; 8 bases are shared with TRBD1. Germline values: CDR1 SGHRS, CDR2 YFSETQ. CDR3 size: 17 residues. The J segment lost 9 bases and the V segment lost 5 bases, leaving 22 bases of the junction unmatched. The CDR3 reads CASSMEGQVTQPIGQYF. The CDR3 DNA is TGCGCCAGCAGTATGGAGGGACAGGTGACCCAACCTATTGGGCAGTACTTC. Combining the CDR3 with reference TRBV5-1 and TRBJ2-7 gives the whole variable domain KAGVTQTPRYLIKTRGQQVTLSCSPISGHRSVSWYQQTPGQGLQFLFEYFSETQRNKGNFPGRFSGRQFSNSRSEMNVSTLELGDSALYLCASSMEGQVTQPIGQYFGPGTRLTVT.

The V gene is TRBV27, the J gene TRBJ1-4, with D possibly matching TRBD1 (6 bases). The CDR3 sequence is 14 residues long. V was cut by 1 base and J by 8 bases, with 11 bases left in between. Germline V CDR1 and CDR2: MNHEY, SMNVEV (reference sequence). CDR3 region: CASSLWGTREKLFF. The CDR3 bases are TGTGCCAGCAGTTTATGGGGGACACGCGAAAAACTGTTTTTT.

Comment on this clonotype: A read error may account for a junction end that differs from germline. The chain carries TRBV9 and TRBJ1-6, with 7 bases matching TRBD1. CDR1 SGDLS and CDR2 YYNGEE come from the germline V gene. CDR3 length: 14 residues. CDR3 residues: CASSLEGAYSPLHF. In DNA, the CDR3 is TGTGCGAGCAGTTTAGAGGGGGCGTATTCACCCCTCCACTTT.

This clonotype has at least ten counts. The chain uses TRBV6-6 and TRBJ1-1; D unclear. The CDR3 totals 13 residues. Trimming took off 5 bases at V and 4 bases at J, with 11 bases between the two ends. Per germline, CDR1 MNHNY and CDR2 SVGAGI (reference sequence). The CDR3 loop reads CASSAWEGTEAFF. The CDR3, as DNA: TGTGCCAGCAGTGCCTGGGAGGGCACTGAAGCTTTCTTT.

This clonotype was seen many times. The V and J genes are TRBV28 and TRBJ2-7, with D unclear. CDR1 MDHEN and CDR2 SYDVKM come from the germline V gene. The CDR3 covers 13 residues. Trimming took off 3 bases at V and 2 bases at J, with 8 bases between the two ends. The DNA for the CDR3 is TGTGCCAGCAGTTTCTTCCGGACCTACGAGCAGTACTTC. This codes for CASSFFRTYEQYF.

The gene calls are TRBV7-9 and TRBJ2-1; 7 bases line up with TRBD1. The J segment lost 10 bases and the V segment lost 2 bases, leaving 5 bases of the junction unmatched. The CDR3 contains 13 residues. CDR1 and CDR2 from the germline V gene are SEHNR and FQNEAQ (reference sequence). The CDR3 loop is CASSLKTGYEQFF. The CDR3 DNA reads as TGTGCCAGCAGCTTAAAGACAGGGTACGAGCAGTTCTTC.

This clonotype was counted at least ten times. J is TRBJ2-5 and V is TRBV12-3 or TRBV12-4; TRBD2 aligns across 9 bases. The CDR3 sequence is 16 residues long. The V segment lost 4 bases and the J segment 1 base; nucleotides outside the gene matches: 7. Here the CDR3 DNA reads TGTGCCAGCAGTTATGTAGCGGGGGCCTTCCAAGAGACCCAGTACTTC. It yields the protein CASSYVAGAFQETQYF.

This clonotype has just a few counts. This chain links TRBV24-1 with TRBJ2-3, with D perhaps matching TRBD2 (5 bases). Per the germline V gene, CDR1 is KGHDR and CDR2 is SFDVKD. With 4 bases removed from V and 0 bases from J, the gap between germline ends came to 13 bases. This CDR3 spans 16 amino acids. The CDR3 here is CATSDRSEPSTDTQYF. The CDR3 DNA reads TGTGCCACCAGTGACCGTAGCGAACCTAGCACAGATACGCAGTATTTT.

On this clonotype: Its ends do not fully match the called genes, so a read error is possible. The chain recombines TRBV12-3 or TRBV12-4 with TRBJ2-7; the D gene is possibly TRBD1 (6 bases). CDR3 size: 14 residues. CDR3 protein: CASSPRTDTYEQYF. The CDR3 DNA reads as TGTGCCAGCAGTCCAAGGACAGATACCTACGAGCAGTACTTT.

This clonotype came up a few times. The chain couples TRBV7-6 to TRBJ2-1; no reliable D call. Trimming cost V 5 bases and J 8 bases, with 13 bases left between them. Germline lookup yields CDR1 SGHVS and CDR2 FNYEAQ. This CDR3 spans 13 amino acids. CDR3 sequence (DNA): TGTGCCAGCAGCGCACCTGTGGGCGATGAGCAGTTCTTC. Encoded protein: CASSAPVGDEQFF.

At least ten counts were recorded for this clonotype. The chain combines TRBV11-2 with TRBJ2-7; D not certain. Trimming removed 0 bases at V and 3 bases at J, with 6 bases between. CDR1 and CDR2 (germline): SGHAT, FQNNGV. The CDR3 length is 13 residues. CDR3 protein: CASSLDPFYEQYF. CDR3 DNA: TGTGCCAGCAGCTTAGATCCATTCTACGAGCAGTACTTC. The variable domain in full, completed from reference TRBV11-2 and TRBJ2-7, reads EAGVAQSPRYKIIEKRQSVAFWCNPISGHATLYWYQQILGQGPKLLIQFQNNGVVDDSQLPKDRFSAERLKGVDSTLKIQPAKLEDSAVYLCASSLDPFYEQYFGPGTRLTVT.

The chain links TRBV10-3 to TRBJ1-2; possibly TRBD1 for D (5 bases). Deletions cut 8 bases from V and 3 bases from J, with 13 bases between. Germline values: CDR1 ENHRY, CDR2 SYGVKD. The CDR3 totals 13 residues. The CDR3 sequence is CAIGARDDYGYTF. The CDR3, as DNA: TGTGCCATCGGGGCCAGGGACGACTATGGCTACACCTTC.

Regarding this clonotype: A junction end diverges from the germline sequence, so it may reflect a read error. The chain has TRBV7-9 and TRBJ1-2; 7 nucleotides agree with TRBD1. This CDR3 has 13 amino acids. Germline CDR1 and CDR2: SEHNR and FQNEAQ (reference sequence). DNA for the CDR3: TGTGCCGGCAGCCGACAGGGTATCTATGGCTACACCTTC. Translation: CAGSRQGIYGYTF.

This chain connects TRBV7-2 to TRBJ2-1, with D possibly being TRBD2 (5 bases). Looked up from germline, CDR1 is SGHTA and CDR2 is FQGNSA. V was shortened by 3 bases and J by 0 bases, with 12 bases between the two germline ends. The CDR3 runs 16 residues. The CDR3 loop reads CASSLAAGGSYNEQFF. In DNA, the CDR3 is TGTGCCAGCAGCTTGGCTGCGGGCGGCTCCTACAATGAGCAGTTCTTC. Full variable domain (outside the CDR3, taken from reference TRBV7-2 and TRBJ2-1): GAGVSQSPSNKVTEKGKDVELRCDPISGHTALYWYRQSLGQGLEFLIYFQGNSAPDKSGLPSDRFSAERTGGSVSTLTIQRTQQEDSAVYLCASSLAAGGSYNEQFFGPGTRLTVL.